This entry lists 24 T cell receptor beta chains sequenced from one sample in a study of blood T cell repertoires in COVID-19. Data came from immunoSEQ multiplex PCR; TCRdb stores just in-frame clones and leaves some out. The sample lists 95,000 to 120,000 clones; 75% to 90% were seen once. Sequenced input: peripheral blood. The receptors here all came from a human donor in a cohort sampled during active COVID-19.

This chain joins TRBV29-1 and TRBJ1-2; a weak D match, TRBD1 (5 bases). Germline V lookup: CDR1 SQVTM, CDR2 ANQGSEA. V was shortened by 7 bases and J by 8 bases, with 14 bases between the two germline ends. This CDR3 is built from 11 residues. CDR3 sequence reads: CSGGAGDGYTF. CDR3 DNA: TGCAGCGGTGGGGCGGGAGACGGCTACACCTTC.

The rearrangement links TRBV23-1 to TRBJ2-7; a possible D gene is TRBD2 (5 bases). TRBV23-1 is assigned to the ORF class and has an uncertain function. V was pared by 11 bases and J by 6 bases, with 23 bases between. This CDR3 region has 14 residues. This CDR3 is CAQRRRKVDSEQYF. CDR3 sequence (DNA): TGCGCCCAAAGGAGGAGGAAGGTGGATAGCGAGCAGTACTTC.

The gene calls are TRBV6-2 or TRBV6-3 and TRBJ1-6; 8 bases match TRBD1. Per the germline V gene, CDR1 is MNHEY and CDR2 is SVGEGT. The CDR3 sequence is 18 residues long. V shed 2 bases and J 0 bases; nucleotides not matched to a gene: 6. This CDR3 is CASSYRTGQSSYNSPLHF. The CDR3, as DNA: TGTGCCAGCAGTTACCGGACAGGGCAAAGCTCCTATAATTCACCCCTCCACTTT.

The rearrangement links TRBV11-2 to TRBJ1-6; TRBD1 is a possible D gene (5 bases). V lost 5 bases, J lost 8 bases, and 10 bases lay in between. The CDR3 is 13 amino acids. CDR1 SGHAT and CDR2 FQNNGV come from the germline V gene. The CDR3 is CASSRRDDSPLHF. The DNA for the CDR3 is TGTGCCAGCAGCCGGCGGGACGATTCACCCCTCCACTTT.

This clone appeared a few times. The chain has TRBV9 and TRBJ1-6, with D possibly being TRBD1 (5 bases). V was pared by 6 bases and J by 0 bases, with 10 bases between. The CDR3 spans 15 residues. The germline V gene has CDR1 SGDLS and CDR2 YYNGEE. CDR3 DNA: TGTGCCAGCACCGCCGGGGGCTCCTATAATTCACCCCTCCACTTT. As protein: CASTAGGSYNSPLHF.

This clone is medium-sized by share. The V gene is TRBV3-1 (or the pseudogene TRBV3-2), the J gene TRBJ1-6; 7 bases match TRBD1. The length of the CDR3 is 15 residues. With V trimmed by 1 base and J by 11 bases, 8 bases remained unmatched. Germline V gene data show CDR1 as LGHDT and CDR2 as YNNKEL (reference sequence). The CDR3 nucleotides are TGTGCCAGCAGCCAAGCCGGGACAGCGAAGGCACCCCTCCACTTT. Amino acids: CASSQAGTAKAPLHF.

V is TRBV10-3 and J is TRBJ1-2; D not certain. The CDR3 runs 14 residues. Germline CDR1 reads ENHRY; CDR2 reads SYGVKD. The V and J ends lost 6 bases and 8 bases respectively, with 19 bases between them. CDR3 sequence: CAIRPDKETYGYTF. The CDR3 region has the DNA TGTGCCATCAGACCCGACAAGGAAACTTACGGCTACACCTTC.

In its sample, this clone was seen a few times. The chain is built from TRBV21-1 and TRBJ1-1; the table calls TRBD1, which could not be checked here. TRBV21-1 is classified as a pseudogene. The CDR3 is 15 residues long. CDR3 sequence: CASSKGADMNTEAFF. Written as DNA, the CDR3 is TGTGCCAGCAGCAAAGGGGCAGATATGAACACTGAAGCTTTCTTT.

The rearrangement uses TRBV3-1 (or the pseudogene TRBV3-2) and TRBJ2-2; 11 nucleotides line up with TRBD1. The CDR3 totals 15 residues. The V gene end was trimmed by 4 bases and the J gene end by 5 bases; junction bases not matched to a gene: 3. Germline V gene sequence: CDR1 LGHDT, CDR2 YNNKEL (reference sequence). The CDR3 region has the DNA TGTGCCAGCAGCCCCAGGGACAGGGGGACCGGGGAGCTGTTTTTT. It translates to CASSPRDRGTGELFF.

The V and J genes are TRBV3-1 (or the pseudogene TRBV3-2) and TRBJ2-7; no firm D call. The CDR3 length is 13 residues. Germline values: CDR1 LGHDT, CDR2 YNNKEL (reference sequence). Trimming took 4 bases from V and 3 from J, leaving 10 bases between them. The CDR3, as DNA: TGTGCCAGCAGCCTGCGCGAGGACTACGAGCAGTACTTC. Translating it yields CASSLREDYEQYF.

V and J are TRBV5-1 and TRBJ1-1; the D is unclear. The germline V gene encodes CDR1 SGHRS and CDR2 YFSETQ. V was pared by 1 base and J by 3 bases, with 7 bases between. This CDR3 is 13 amino acids long. In nucleotides, the CDR3 is TGCGCCAGCAGCTTGACCGTAGACACTGAAGCTTTCTTT. It yields the protein CASSLTVDTEAFF.

This CDR3 is CASSYPGGFGNNEQFF. Written as DNA, the CDR3 is TGTGCCAGCAGTTACCCCGGGGGGTTTGGGAACAATGAGCAGTTCTTC. The genes are TRBV6-5 and TRBJ2-1, with TRBD2 identical over 7 bases. The CDR3 sequence is 16 residues long. V shed 2 bases and J 5 bases; nucleotides not matched to a gene: 9. CDR1 and CDR2 (germline): MNHEY, SVGAGI.

The chain couples TRBV7-2 to TRBJ1-1, with TRBD1 matching 7 bases. V lost 5 bases, J lost 5 bases, and 8 bases stayed unmatched. Germline V gives CDR1 SGHTA, CDR2 FQGNSA. This CDR3 contains 14 residues. Here the CDR3 reads CASSIVPTGTEAFF. The CDR3 DNA is TGTGCCAGCAGCATAGTCCCGACAGGGACTGAAGCTTTCTTT.

This chain links TRBV25-1 with TRBJ1-2; D may be TRBD1 (6 bases). The CDR3 runs to 14 residues. From germline, CDR1 is MGHDK and CDR2 SYGVNS. The V and J ends lost 1 base and 6 bases respectively, with 12 bases between them. The CDR3 region has the DNA TGTGCCAGCAGTGAATTTGGGGGGGCGGATGGCTACACCTTC. Its protein product is CASSEFGGADGYTF.

This chain links TRBV11-3 with TRBJ2-3, with 10 bases that match TRBD1. The CDR3 length is 15 residues. The junction had 3 bases not matched to a gene; V was cut back by 3 bases and J by 3 bases. From germline, CDR1 is SGHNT and CDR2 YENEEA. The CDR3 loop reads CASSLGTGETDTQYF. The CDR3, as DNA: TGTGCCAGCAGCTTGGGGACAGGGGAAACAGATACGCAGTATTTT.

The chain uses TRBV27 and TRBJ1-6; no definite D call. This CDR3 region has 14 residues. The V gene lost 3 bases and the J gene lost 7 bases, with 10 bases spanning the gap. CDR1 and CDR2 from the germline V gene are MNHEY and SMNVEV (reference sequence). The CDR3, as DNA: TGTGCCAGCAGTTTGGAAAGAGGGAATTCACCCCTCCACTTT. Encoded protein: CASSLERGNSPLHF.

This clone has a handful of counts. V gene TRBV4-2 combines with J gene TRBJ2-1; TRBD2 is a possible D gene (7 bases). The germline CDR1 and CDR2 sequences are LGHNA and YNFKEQ. V dropped 0 bases and J dropped 8 bases, with 14 bases sitting between them. The CDR3 spans 15 residues. CDR3 DNA sequence: TGTGCCAGCAGCCAAGAAGGGGGGGGCGGCTATGAGCAGTTCTTC. It is translated as CASSQEGGGGYEQFF.

V usage is TRBV11-2 and J usage is TRBJ2-1; D is undetermined. V lost 0 bases, J lost 10 bases, and 7 bases lay in between. This CDR3 has 12 residues. Germline V gives CDR1 SGHAT, CDR2 FQNNGV. The CDR3 loop is CASSLDRWEQFF. CDR3 nucleotides: TGTGCCAGCAGCTTAGACAGGTGGGAGCAGTTCTTC.

The J gene is TRBJ1-1, the V gene TRBV7-6; 10 positions agree with TRBD1. The CDR3 totals 18 residues. Germline V lookup: CDR1 SGHVS, CDR2 FNYEAQ. Germline trimming cut 2 bases from V and 4 bases from J; bases unmatched to any gene: 13. In DNA, the CDR3 is TGTGCCAGCAGCTTAAGAGCCGGGACAGGGGTCGTGGGCACTGAAGCTTTCTTT. Translation: CASSLRAGTGVVGTEAFF.

The chain uses TRBV9 and TRBJ1-4, with D perhaps TRBD1 (5 bases). Trimming stripped 1 base from V and 6 bases from J, with 13 bases between. Germline values: CDR1 SGDLS, CDR2 YYNGEE. This CDR3 is 15 amino acids long. The chain's CDR3 is CASSVSAGWDEKLFF. Written as DNA, the CDR3 is TGTGCCAGCAGCGTATCTGCAGGGTGGGATGAAAAACTGTTTTTT.

This clone was picked up a small number of times. J is TRBJ2-7 and V is TRBV28; D is perhaps TRBD1 (6 bases). The ends were cut back, 6 bases at V and 5 bases at J, with 11 bases in the middle. The CDR3 spans 12 residues. The V gene's germline CDR1 is MDHEN and CDR2 SYDVKM. The CDR3 nucleotides are TGTGCCAGCAGCTCAGGGGTACACGAGCAGTACTTC. Translating it yields CASSSGVHEQYF. The complete variable domain, with remaining parts taken from reference TRBV28 and TRBJ2-7, reads DVKVTQSSRYLVKRTGEKVFLECVQDMDHENMFWYRQDPGLGLRLIYFSYDVKMKEKGDIPEGYSVSREKKERFSLILESASTNQTSMYLCASSSGVHEQYFGPGTRLTVT.

V and J are TRBV9 and TRBJ2-3, with 8 bases identical to TRBD2. Per the germline V gene, CDR1 is SGDLS and CDR2 is YYNGEE. The trim removed 3 bases at V and 5 bases at J, leaving 8 bases unmatched. This CDR3 has 15 residues. The CDR3: CASSARPRGGDTQYF. CDR3 DNA: TGTGCCAGCAGCGCCCGCCCTCGGGGGGGAGATACGCAGTATTTT.

V and J are TRBV12-5 and TRBJ2-1, with 8 bases matching TRBD2. From germline, CDR1 is LGHNT and CDR2 FRNRAP. The CDR3 consists of 16 residues. With V trimmed by 0 bases and J by 3 bases, 4 bases remained unmatched. The CDR3 region is CASGLVTGGVYNEQFF. DNA of the CDR3: TGTGCTAGTGGTTTGGTAACGGGGGGGGTCTACAATGAGCAGTTCTTC. The variable domain in full, completed from reference TRBV12-5 and TRBJ2-1, reads DARVTQTPRHKVTEMGQEVTMRCQPILGHNTVFWYRQTMMQGLELLAYFRNRAPLDDSGMPKDRFSAEMPDATLATLKIQPSEPRDSAVYFCASGLVTGGVYNEQFFGPGTRLTVL.

This sequence joins TRBV4-3 and TRBJ2-1, with D tentatively TRBD1 (5 bases). Between the trimmed V and J ends, which lost 4 bases and 8 bases, there was a span of 9 bases. The CDR3 spans 12 residues. CDR1 LGHNA and CDR2 YSLEER come from the germline V gene. As DNA, the CDR3 is TGCGCCAGCAGCCGGGCAGGGTATGAGCAGTTCTTC. This sequence encodes CASSRAGYEQFF.